Each of the 9 T cell receptor beta chains below was sequenced from the same sample in a study of cytomegalovirus exposure and HLA in healthy donors. Primers: 60 Vbeta forward and 13 Jbeta reverse. Some clones are missing from TCRdb's copy, which holds only in-frame ones; the method was immunoSEQ multiplex PCR. Altogether 150,000 to 200,000 clones are present, roughly 80% being singletons, with the ten largest covering about a tenth. The sample comprised PBMCs. The receptors originated from a man younger than 30 in good health and CMV-seropositive.

The chain employs TRBV6-1 and TRBJ2-3; 12 bases line up with TRBD2. This CDR3 has 17 amino acids. Germline values: CDR1 MNHNS, CDR2 SASEGT. V lost 4 bases and J lost 1; bases outside the gene matches: 6. CDR3 bases: TGTGCCAGCAGTGTCTACCGACTAGCGGGAGGCACAGATACGCAGTATTTT. Its protein product is CASSVYRLAGGTDTQYF.

V is TRBV27 and J is TRBJ1-1, with D possibly being TRBD1 (5 bases). This CDR3 is built from 13 residues. CDR1 is MNHEY and CDR2 is SMNVEV in the germline V gene (reference sequence). V lost 6 bases and J 4 bases, leaving 12 bases between the germline ends. The CDR3 sequence: CASRRARATEAFF. The CDR3 bases are TGTGCCAGCAGGCGCGCCAGGGCCACTGAAGCTTTCTTT.

V and J are TRBV29-1 and TRBJ1-1; D gene unclear. Germline CDR1 and CDR2: SQVTM and ANQGSEA. This CDR3 contains 13 residues. V was clipped by 8 bases and J by 1 base, with 14 bases between them. This chain's CDR3 is CSSLGVGNTEAFF. Here the CDR3 DNA reads TGCAGCTCTCTCGGGGTAGGGAACACTGAAGCTTTCTTT.

In its sample, this clone was seen a few times. The chain links TRBV2 to TRBJ2-1, with TRBD1 matching over 7 bases. Germline CDR1 is SNHLY and CDR2 is FYNNEI. The CDR3 runs 11 residues. The ends lost 7 bases at V and 9 bases at J; junction bases unmatched: 3. DNA of the CDR3: TGTGCCAGCACGACAGGGCCTGAGCAGTTCTTC. This encodes CASTTGPEQFF.

V gene TRBV19 combines with J gene TRBJ1-1, with a weak D call TRBD1 (6 bases). Per germline, CDR1 LNHDA and CDR2 SQIVND (reference sequence). V lost 3 bases and J 5 bases, leaving 10 bases between the germline ends. CDR3 length: 13 amino acids. The CDR3 DNA reads as TGTGCCAGTAGTATCAGGGGTAGGACTGAAGCTTTCTTT. Translating it yields CASSIRGRTEAFF.

The J gene is TRBJ1-2, the V gene TRBV19; D might be TRBD1 (6 bases). CDR3 length equals 12 residues. The germline V gene has CDR1 LNHDA and CDR2 SQIVND (reference sequence). The CDR3 DNA reads as TGTGCTTCAGGGGCCAACCTCTATGGCTACACCTTC. It specifies CASGANLYGYTF.

This rearrangement joins TRBV29-1 to TRBJ2-5, with 8 bases aligning to TRBD2. The J call may be incorrect, as the DNA end agrees better with TRBJ2-7. CDR1 and CDR2 (germline): SQVTM, ANQGSEA. CDR3 size: 14 residues. CDR3 bases: TGCAGCGTTGTCCGGGAGGGTGTTGGCTACGAGCAGTACTTC. Amino acids: CSVVREGVGYEQYF.

The rearrangement joins TRBV9 to TRBJ1-1, with TRBD1 identical over 8 bases. V lost 2 bases and J lost 5; bases outside the gene matches: 17. From germline, CDR1 is SGDLS and CDR2 YYNGEE. This CDR3 is built from 18 residues. CDR3 coding DNA: TGTGCCAGCAGCGTCTTTGCTTCTACCCAGGGGGCGAGGACTGAAGCTTTCTTT. It specifies CASSVFASTQGARTEAFF.

The V gene is TRBV4-2, the J gene TRBJ2-7, with a tentative D call TRBD2 (7 bases). The CDR3 is 17 residues long. CDR1 and CDR2 from the germline V gene are LGHNA and YNFKEQ. V shed 2 bases and J shed 3 bases, with 20 bases lying between them. This CDR3 reads CASSQTVGGQVYYEQYF. The CDR3 bases are TGTGCCAGCAGCCAAACGGTGGGGGGGCAAGTCTACTACGAGCAGTACTTC.